One and the same sample provided the 16 T cell receptor beta chains below, sequenced in a study of blood T cell repertoires in COVID-19. Repertoires were generated with immunoSEQ multiplex PCR, while TCRdb's copy carries only in-frame clones and drops some. Among about 200,000 clones listed, 75% to 90% were seen once. Sequenced material: peripheral blood. These receptors originate from a man in his 60s who had recovered from COVID-19.

The chain recombines TRBV18 with TRBJ2-6; D call uncertain. This CDR3 region has 18 residues. CDR1 is KGHSH and CDR2 is LQKENI in the germline V gene. V shed 3 bases and J shed 0 bases, with 15 bases lying between them. Here the CDR3 DNA reads TGTGCCAGCTCACCCCAAACAATACGGAGCTCTGGGGCCAACGTCCTGACTTTC. The encoded protein is CASSPQTIRSSGANVLTF.

The chain links TRBV28 to TRBJ2-7; D uncertain. The CDR3 length is 15 residues. V was cut by 3 bases and J by 0 bases, with 12 bases left in between. Germline V gives CDR1 MDHEN, CDR2 SYDVKM. The CDR3 loop reads CASSFAPPSSYEQYF. The CDR3 DNA reads TGTGCCAGCAGTTTTGCACCGCCGAGCTCCTACGAGCAGTACTTC.

The rearrangement uses TRBV6-5 and TRBJ1-1; D gene ambiguous. The germline V gene has CDR1 MNHEY and CDR2 SVGAGI. Trimming shortened V by 0 bases and J by 0 bases, and 11 bases separated the two germline ends. CDR3 length: 16 amino acids. CDR3 nucleotide sequence: TGTGCCAGCAGTTACTCCAGGCGTCCCATGAACACTGAAGCTTTCTTT. Residues: CASSYSRRPMNTEAFF.

The chain has TRBV11-3 and TRBJ1-1; a possible D gene is TRBD1 (5 bases). This CDR3 spans 13 amino acids. Trimming took off 4 bases at V and 1 base at J, with 7 bases between the two ends. Germline V lookup: CDR1 SGHNT, CDR2 YENEEA. DNA of the CDR3: TGTGCCAGCAGCTACGGACAGAACACTGAAGCTTTCTTT. As protein: CASSYGQNTEAFF.

The chain recombines TRBV7-6 with TRBJ1-4; tentative D call: TRBD1 (6 bases). V was shortened by 4 bases and J by 0 bases, with 9 bases between the two germline ends. The CDR3 runs to 15 residues. Looked up from germline, CDR1 is SGHVS and CDR2 is FNYEAQ. In DNA, the CDR3 is TGTGCCAGCAGCTCCGACAGGTCAACTAATGAAAAACTGTTTTTT. Amino acid sequence: CASSSDRSTNEKLFF.

V usage is TRBV30 and J usage is TRBJ2-3; D may be TRBD2 (7 bases). The V end lost 4 bases, the J end lost 5 bases, and 19 bases lay between the germline ends. The CDR3 is made up of 15 amino acids. Germline V gives CDR1 GTSNPN, CDR2 SVGIG (reference sequence). CDR3 amino acids: CAWTPKGGGRDTQYF. The CDR3 DNA follows: TGTGCCTGGACTCCCAAGGGGGGGGGTAGAGATACGCAGTATTTT.

This chain connects TRBV5-1 to TRBJ2-7; D may be TRBD1 (6 bases). The ends were cut back, 1 base at V and 3 bases at J, with 11 bases in the middle. Germline-derived CDR1 and CDR2 are SGHRS and YFSETQ. The CDR3 extends over 14 amino acids. The CDR3 nucleotides read TGCGCCAGCAGCTTGAACGTCAGGGGCTACGAGCAGTACTTC. Its protein product is CASSLNVRGYEQYF. Drawing the rest from reference TRBV5-1 and TRBJ2-7, the complete variable domain is KAGVTQTPRYLIKTRGQQVTLSCSPISGHRSVSWYQQTPGQGLQFLFEYFSETQRNKGNFPGRFSGRQFSNSRSEMNVSTLELGDSALYLCASSLNVRGYEQYFGPGTRLTVT.

The chain recombines TRBV10-1 with TRBJ2-7; a possible D gene is TRBD1 (5 bases). Germline V gene data show CDR1 as WNHNN and CDR2 as SYGVQD (reference sequence). The V end was cut by 8 bases, the J end by 3 bases, with 20 bases between. This CDR3 has 15 amino acids. The CDR3 region is CASGPLGIGDYEQYF. The CDR3, as DNA: TGCGCCAGCGGTCCCTTGGGGATAGGGGACTACGAGCAGTACTTC.

Comments on this clone: The sample has other DNA sequences that encode this CDR3 too. This chain joins TRBV19 and TRBJ2-7; possible D gene TRBD1, 5 bases. The CDR3 is 14 amino acids. V lost 3 bases, J lost 0 bases, and 9 bases lay in between. The germline CDR1 and CDR2 sequences are LNHDA and SQIVND (reference sequence). The CDR3 DNA follows: TGTGCCAGTAGTATCTGGGGCGGCTCCTACGAGCAGTACTTC. It yields the protein CASSIWGGSYEQYF.

The chain uses TRBV7-9 and TRBJ2-4; 8 nucleotides agree with TRBD1. Germline loops: CDR1 SEHNR, CDR2 FQNEAQ (reference sequence). The CDR3 is 17 amino acids. V shed 5 bases and J 3 bases; nucleotides not matched to a gene: 12. The CDR3, as DNA: TGTGCCAGCAGCGCGCAAGTCACAGGGGGAATCAAAAACATTCAGTACTTC. It encodes CASSAQVTGGIKNIQYF.

V usage is TRBV19 and J usage is TRBJ1-5, with unresolved D. The V end was cut by 7 bases, the J end by 4 bases, with 17 bases between. The CDR3 has 15 residues. Per germline, CDR1 LNHDA and CDR2 SQIVND (reference sequence). CDR3 bases: TGTGCCAGTATAAGGACTACTGGCCTGAATCAGCCCCAGCATTTT. Protein product: CASIRTTGLNQPQHF.

This chain uses TRBV7-8 with TRBJ1-3, with 9 bases lining up with TRBD1. J gave up 4 bases and V 5 bases, and 12 bases lay outside the gene matches. The CDR3 sequence is 17 residues long. Germline V gives CDR1 SGHVS, CDR2 FQNEAQ. CDR3 loop: CASSDHRGQERGNTIYF. CDR3 DNA: TGTGCCAGCAGCGATCACAGGGGGCAGGAACGCGGAAACACCATATATTTT.

This chain uses TRBV10-3 with TRBJ1-2, with D unclear. Germline CDR1 and CDR2: ENHRY and SYGVKD. The CDR3 length is 12 residues. V dropped 3 bases and J dropped 6 bases, with 8 bases sitting between them. The CDR3 is CAISDTADGYTF. The CDR3, as DNA: TGTGCCATCAGTGATACAGCCGATGGCTACACCTTC.

The rearrangement uses TRBV9 and TRBJ1-4, with D perhaps matching TRBD1 (6 bases). The ends were cut back, 0 bases at V and 8 bases at J, with 14 bases in the middle. CDR1 is SGDLS, CDR2 YYNGEE, per germline. This CDR3 spans 15 amino acids. The CDR3, as DNA: TGTGCCAGCAGCGTAGCTGCAGGGGCGGAAGAAAAACTGTTTTTT. Protein product: CASSVAAGAEEKLFF.

This chain connects TRBV29-1 to TRBJ2-6; a weak D match, TRBD2 (5 bases). The CDR3 is made up of 14 amino acids. The V end lost 5 bases, the J end lost 3 bases, and 11 bases lay between the germline ends. Germline loops: CDR1 SQVTM, CDR2 ANQGSEA. The CDR3 loop reads CSVRARVGANVLTF. The CDR3 coding sequence is TGCAGCGTTCGGGCGAGGGTTGGGGCCAACGTCCTGACTTTC.

The chain uses TRBV7-9 and TRBJ2-2; 8 bases match TRBD2. Trimming took 5 bases from V and 3 from J; bases not matched to a gene: 8. Germline V CDR1 and CDR2: SEHNR, FQNEAQ (reference sequence). The CDR3 contains 16 residues. This CDR3 is CASSPGRGGDTGELFF. The CDR3 DNA reads TGTGCCAGCAGCCCCGGCCGGGGGGGGGACACCGGGGAGCTGTTTTTT.